This TCR beta chain was recovered during a study of blood T cells in healthy people across ages. This CDR3 is built from 20 residues. The germline V gene encodes CDR1 SGHAT and CDR2 FQDESV (reference sequence). Together with a sample-barcoded 5' primer, a J-beta primer mix was included in a second PCR lasting about 6 to 11 cycles. A single record per CDR3 protein comes from TCRdb applying MiXCR to the 5' RACE reads. The sample holds around 800,000 distinct CDR3 sequences, roughly 24% seen once. Peripheral blood was drawn, ten milliliters per donor. Total RNA was isolated from each sample in quantities of at least 6 micrograms. In addition, the sample was reused for a study of T cells of mothers and their children. That source reports: The cDNA synthesis received all extracted RNA, at about 1.5 ug per 15 ul. In each mother, TCR beta CDR3 reads exceeded 8 million; in each child, they numbered a few million.

This clonotype was obtained from a boy between 10 and 17 years old in good health. The sample was blood. The chain combines TRBV11-1 with TRBJ2-5, with D possibly TRBD2 on 6 matching bases. Judging by the DNA end, TRBJ2-7 fits better; the J call may be wrong. CDR3 protein: CASSLGPFSRDLRGSYEQYF. DNA for the CDR3: TGTGCCAGCAGCTTAGGACCATTCTCGCGGGACCTCCGGGGCTCCTACGAGCAGTACTTC.